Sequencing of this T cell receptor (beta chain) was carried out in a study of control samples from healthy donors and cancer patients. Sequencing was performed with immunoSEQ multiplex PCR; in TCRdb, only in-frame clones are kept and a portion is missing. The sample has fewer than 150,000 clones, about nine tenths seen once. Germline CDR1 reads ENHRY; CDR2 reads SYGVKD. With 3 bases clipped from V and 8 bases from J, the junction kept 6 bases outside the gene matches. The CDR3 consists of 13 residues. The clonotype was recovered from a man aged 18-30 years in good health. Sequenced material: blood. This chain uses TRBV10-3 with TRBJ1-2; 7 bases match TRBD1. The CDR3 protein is CAISDTDRDGYTF. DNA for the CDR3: TGTGCCATCAGTGACACAGACAGGGACGGCTACACCTTC.